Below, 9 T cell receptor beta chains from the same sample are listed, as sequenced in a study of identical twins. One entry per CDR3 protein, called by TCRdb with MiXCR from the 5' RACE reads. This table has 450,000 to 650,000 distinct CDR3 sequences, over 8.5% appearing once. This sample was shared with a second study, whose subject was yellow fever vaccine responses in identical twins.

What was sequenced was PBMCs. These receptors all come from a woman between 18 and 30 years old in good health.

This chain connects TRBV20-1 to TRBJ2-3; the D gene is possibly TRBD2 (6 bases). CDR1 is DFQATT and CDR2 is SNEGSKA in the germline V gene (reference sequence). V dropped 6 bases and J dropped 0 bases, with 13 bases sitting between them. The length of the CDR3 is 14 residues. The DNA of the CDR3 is TGCAGTGCCCCGACTAGAGCTAGCACAGATACGCAGTATTTT. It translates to CSAPTRASTDTQYF.

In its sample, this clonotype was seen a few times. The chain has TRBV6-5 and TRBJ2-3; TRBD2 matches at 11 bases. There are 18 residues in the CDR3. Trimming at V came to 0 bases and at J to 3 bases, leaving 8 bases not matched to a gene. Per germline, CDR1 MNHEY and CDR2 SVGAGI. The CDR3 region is CASSYSLSIAGGTDTQYF. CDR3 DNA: TGTGCCAGCAGTTACTCCCTTTCTATAGCGGGAGGGACAGATACGCAGTATTTT.

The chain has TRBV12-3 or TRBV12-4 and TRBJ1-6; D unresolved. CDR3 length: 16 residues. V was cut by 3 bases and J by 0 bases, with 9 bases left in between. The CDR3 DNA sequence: TGTGCCAGCAGTTTCTACGGTAGCTCCTATAATTCACCCCTCCACTTT. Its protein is CASSFYGSSYNSPLHF.

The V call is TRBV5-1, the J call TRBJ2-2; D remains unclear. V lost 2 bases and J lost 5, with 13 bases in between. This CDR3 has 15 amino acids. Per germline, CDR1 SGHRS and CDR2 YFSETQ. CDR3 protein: CASSFEVIGTGELFF. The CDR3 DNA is TGCGCCAGCAGCTTCGAGGTTATTGGAACCGGGGAGCTGTTTTTT.

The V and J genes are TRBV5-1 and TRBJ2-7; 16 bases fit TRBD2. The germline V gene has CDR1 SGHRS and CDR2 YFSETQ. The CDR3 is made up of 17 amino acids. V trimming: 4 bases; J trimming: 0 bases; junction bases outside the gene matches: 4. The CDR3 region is CASSPGLAGGHSYEQYF. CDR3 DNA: TGCGCCAGCAGCCCGGGACTAGCGGGGGGGCACTCCTACGAGCAGTACTTC. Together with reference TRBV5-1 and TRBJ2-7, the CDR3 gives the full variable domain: KAGVTQTPRYLIKTRGQQVTLSCSPISGHRSVSWYQQTPGQGLQFLFEYFSETQRNKGNFPGRFSGRQFSNSRSEMNVSTLELGDSALYLCASSPGLAGGHSYEQYFGPGTRLTVT.

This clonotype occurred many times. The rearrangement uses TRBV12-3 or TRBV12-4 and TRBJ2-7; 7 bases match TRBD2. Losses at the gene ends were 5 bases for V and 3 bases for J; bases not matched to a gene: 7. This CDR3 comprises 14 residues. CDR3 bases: TGTGCCAGCAGTCCGAGCGGGGACCACTACGAGCAGTACTTC. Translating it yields CASSPSGDHYEQYF.

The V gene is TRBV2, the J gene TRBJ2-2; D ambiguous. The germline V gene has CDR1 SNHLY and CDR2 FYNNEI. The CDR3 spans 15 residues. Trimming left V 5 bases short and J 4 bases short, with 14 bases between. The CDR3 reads CASSSEQVGTGELFF. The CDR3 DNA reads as TGTGCCAGCAGTTCGGAGCAAGTTGGCACCGGGGAGCTGTTTTTT.

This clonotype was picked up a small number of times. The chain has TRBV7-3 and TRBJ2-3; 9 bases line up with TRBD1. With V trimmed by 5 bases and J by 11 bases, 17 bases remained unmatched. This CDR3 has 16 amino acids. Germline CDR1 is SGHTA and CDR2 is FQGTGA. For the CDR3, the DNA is TGTGCCAGCAGCCCATCTATCCCGGGACAGGGCGGACAGCAGTATTTT. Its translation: CASSPSIPGQGGQQYF.

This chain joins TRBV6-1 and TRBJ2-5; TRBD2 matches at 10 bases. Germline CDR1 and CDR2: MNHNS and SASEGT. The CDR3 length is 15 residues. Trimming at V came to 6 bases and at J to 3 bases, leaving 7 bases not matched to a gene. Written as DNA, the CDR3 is TGTGCCAGCAGCCGTAGCGGGAGGACAAAAGAGACCCAGTACTTC. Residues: CASSRSGRTKETQYF.